The 4 T cell receptor beta chains below all came from one sample that was sequenced in a study of T cell responses to AZD1222 COVID-19 vaccine. Produced via immunoSEQ multiplex PCR; TCRdb's table is partial and in-frame only. The sample yields about 120,000 clones, 70% to 90% seen once. The sample was peripheral blood, taken on day 0 of AZD1222 vaccination. The receptors come from an adult in good health.

The chain carries TRBV27 and TRBJ2-7; 7 positions agree with TRBD1. The germline V gene encodes CDR1 MNHEY and CDR2 SMNVEV (reference sequence). V dropped 3 bases and J dropped 2; count of bases not matched to a gene: 7. The CDR3 is made up of 15 amino acids. The CDR3 spells CASSFRQGHTYEQYF. Here the CDR3 DNA reads TGTGCCAGCAGTTTTCGACAGGGACACACCTACGAGCAGTACTTC.

CDR3 loop: CASSLGQRNTEAFF. In DNA, the CDR3 is TGTGCCAGCAGCTTGGGGCAGCGGAACACTGAAGCTTTCTTT. The gene calls are TRBV5-6 and TRBJ1-1; D not resolved. Trimming took off 0 bases at V and 1 base at J, with 7 bases between the two ends. The CDR3 contains 14 residues. Germline CDR1 is SGHDT and CDR2 is YYEEEE.

The V call is TRBV18, the J call TRBJ1-6, with 9 nucleotides matching TRBD1. The CDR3 is made up of 16 amino acids. Losses at the gene ends were 2 bases for V and 8 bases for J; bases not matched to a gene: 7. CDR1 is KGHSH and CDR2 is LQKENI in the germline V gene. CDR3 region: CASSPGGQGVYSPLHF. CDR3 nucleotide sequence: TGTGCCAGCTCACCAGGGGGACAGGGTGTTTATTCACCCCTCCACTTT.

This rearrangement joins TRBV4-1 to TRBJ2-1; 7 positions agree with TRBD1. The trim removed 1 base at V and 6 bases at J, leaving 9 bases unmatched. The CDR3 extends over 16 amino acids. CDR1 and CDR2 (germline): MGHRA, YSYEKL. The CDR3 region is CASSQAPTGWANEQFF. For the CDR3, the DNA is TGCGCCAGCAGCCAAGCCCCGACAGGGTGGGCCAATGAGCAGTTCTTC.